This T cell receptor (beta chain) was sequenced during a study of blood T cell repertoires in COVID-19 (dated by TCRdb to about 2020). For context, the study as a whole: The collaborator samples originated in the United States, Italy and Spain and spanned the acute and convalescent phases of COVID-19. The prospective study material was composed of cDNA or gDNA derived from T cells, B-cell-depleted T cells, or PBMCs. The dataset comprised deeply sampled blood TCRbeta repertoires from subjects exposed to, actively infected with, or recovered from COVID-19. The repertoires were made available in a free public database intended to serve as a resource for research on the immune response to SARS-CoV-2. The samples were drawn from two sources: the first 160 participants of the ongoing ImmuneRACE study, and 1,254 subjects contributed by 6 global collaborators. Nearly every sample came with metadata listing a de-identified subject ID, COVID-19 status, age in years and sex. Where available, HLA class I and class II types were obtained from metadata supplied by the sample provider rather than from assay-based typing. The paper as a whole reports these results and caveats: How much clinical and demographic metadata was included differed by source and by participant, and the metadata was provided uncurated.

Inclusive of the bounding cysteine and phenylalanine, the CDR3 is 14 residues long. Only CDR3 DNA remains: 42 bases, in frame from the first base. V is pruned by 6 bases and J by 4 bases, leaving 5 bases of the junction without a gene match. CDR1 and CDR2 (MRHNA, SNTAGT) derive from the germline V gene. Each collaborating institution followed its own protocols to collect whole blood in K2EDTA tubes. For TCRbeta analysis, collaborators shipped samples in one of three forms: frozen whole blood, isolated PBMCs, or DNA extracted from either of those sample types. The table lists this clone with a few counts. Its recognized antigen is unknown. No qualities accompany the bases; no much larger clone lies one base away. TCRbeta CDR3 regions were amplified from genomic DNA using the immunoSEQ Assay, a bias-controlled multiplex PCR. The paper's processing steps were these. Within the assay, amplification of reference gene primers was used to estimate how many nucleated cells each sample contained. To quantify the absolute abundance of each unique TCRbeta CDR3 rearrangement, sequence reads were collapsed and filtered. For each sample, productive Simpson clonality was calculated as the square root of Simpson's diversity index across productive rearrangements. TCRdb obtained this table from immuneACCESS and retained in-frame rearrangements with V and J assigned. These tables miss some clones; where compared with another copy, unresolved V genes account for less than half of the shortfall, and the remainder is unexplained. V, J and clone size reflect that table, while D and trimming were determined from the DNA. This sample lists 130,000 to 150,000 clones; more than 75% were detected once. Jointly, the top ten make up roughly 4% of the sample.

The sample comprised peripheral blood. The sequence joins TRBV6-4 to TRBJ2-3; 9 central bases correspond to TRBD2. The sequence came from a middle-aged woman with acute or convalescent COVID-19. The CDR3 sequence is CASSEERGADTQYF. The DNA sequence is as follows: TGTGCCAGCAGCGAGGAGCGGGGGGCAGATACGCAGTATTTT.